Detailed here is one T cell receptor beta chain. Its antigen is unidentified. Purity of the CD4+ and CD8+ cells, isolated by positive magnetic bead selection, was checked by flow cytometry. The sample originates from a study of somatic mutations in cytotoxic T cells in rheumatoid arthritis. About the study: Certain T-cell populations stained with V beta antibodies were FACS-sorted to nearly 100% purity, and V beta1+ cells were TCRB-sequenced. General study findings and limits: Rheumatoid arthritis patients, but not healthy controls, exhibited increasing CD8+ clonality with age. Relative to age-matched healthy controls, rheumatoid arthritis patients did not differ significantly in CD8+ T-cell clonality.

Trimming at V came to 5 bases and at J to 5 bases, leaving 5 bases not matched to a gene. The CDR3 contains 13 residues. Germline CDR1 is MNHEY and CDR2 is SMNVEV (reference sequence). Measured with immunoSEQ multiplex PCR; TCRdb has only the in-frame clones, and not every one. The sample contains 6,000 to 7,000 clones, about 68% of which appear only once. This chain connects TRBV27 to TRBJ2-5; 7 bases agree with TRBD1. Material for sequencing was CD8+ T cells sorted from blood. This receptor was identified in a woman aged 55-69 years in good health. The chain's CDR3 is CASSRQGAETQYF. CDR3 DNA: TGTGCCAGCAGTCGACAGGGAGCCGAGACCCAGTACTTC.